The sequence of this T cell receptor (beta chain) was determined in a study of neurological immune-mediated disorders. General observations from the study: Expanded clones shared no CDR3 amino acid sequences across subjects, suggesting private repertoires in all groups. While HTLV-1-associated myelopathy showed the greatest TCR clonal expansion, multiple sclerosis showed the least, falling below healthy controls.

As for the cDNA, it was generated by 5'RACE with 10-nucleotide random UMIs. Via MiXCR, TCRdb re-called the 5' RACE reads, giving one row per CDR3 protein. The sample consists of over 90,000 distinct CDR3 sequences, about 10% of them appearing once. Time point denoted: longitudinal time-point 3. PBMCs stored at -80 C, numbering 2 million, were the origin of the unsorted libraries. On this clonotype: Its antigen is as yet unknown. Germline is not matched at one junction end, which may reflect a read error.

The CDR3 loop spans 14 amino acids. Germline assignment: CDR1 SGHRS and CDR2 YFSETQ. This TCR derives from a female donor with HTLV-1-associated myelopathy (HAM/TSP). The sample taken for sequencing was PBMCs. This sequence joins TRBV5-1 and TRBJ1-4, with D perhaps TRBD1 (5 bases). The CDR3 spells CTSSLGTGYEKLFF. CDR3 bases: TGCACCAGCAGCTTGGGGACGGGATATGAAAAACTGTTTTTT.